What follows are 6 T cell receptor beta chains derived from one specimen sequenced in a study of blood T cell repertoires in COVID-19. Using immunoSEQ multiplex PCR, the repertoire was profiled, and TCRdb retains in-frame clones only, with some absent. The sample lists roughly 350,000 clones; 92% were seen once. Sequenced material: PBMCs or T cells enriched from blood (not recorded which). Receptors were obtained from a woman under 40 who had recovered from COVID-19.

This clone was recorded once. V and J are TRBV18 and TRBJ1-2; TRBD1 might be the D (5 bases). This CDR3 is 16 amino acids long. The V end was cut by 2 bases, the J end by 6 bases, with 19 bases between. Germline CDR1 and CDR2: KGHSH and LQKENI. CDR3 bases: TGTGCCAGCTCACCAACGTTCGGGCAGGGAGGTAATGGCTACACCTTC. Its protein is CASSPTFGQGGNGYTF.

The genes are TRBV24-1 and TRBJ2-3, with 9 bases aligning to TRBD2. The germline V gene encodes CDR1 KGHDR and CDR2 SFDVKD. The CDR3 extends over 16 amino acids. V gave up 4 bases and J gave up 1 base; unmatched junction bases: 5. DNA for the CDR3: TGTGCCACCAGTGAGTTTCGCGGGAGGGGCACAGATACGCAGTATTTT. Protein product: CATSEFRGRGTDTQYF.

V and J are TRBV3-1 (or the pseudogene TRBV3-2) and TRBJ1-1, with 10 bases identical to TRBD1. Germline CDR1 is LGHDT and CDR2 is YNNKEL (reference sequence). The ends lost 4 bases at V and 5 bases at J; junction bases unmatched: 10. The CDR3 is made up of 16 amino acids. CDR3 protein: CASSPLSGTGETEAFF. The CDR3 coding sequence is TGTGCCAGCAGCCCACTGTCCGGGACAGGGGAGACTGAAGCTTTCTTT.

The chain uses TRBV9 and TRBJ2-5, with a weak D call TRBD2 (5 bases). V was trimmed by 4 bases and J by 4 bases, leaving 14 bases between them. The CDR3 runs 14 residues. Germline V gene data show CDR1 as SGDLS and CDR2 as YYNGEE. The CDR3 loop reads CASSLVGNSETQYF. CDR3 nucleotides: TGTGCCAGCAGCCTTGTCGGGAACTCAGAGACCCAGTACTTC.

In nucleotides, the CDR3 is TGTGCCAGTAGTATAGGTCAGGGATTCCAGCATTTT. Its translation: CASSIGQGFQHF. The chain is built from TRBV19 and TRBJ1-5; TRBD1 is a possible D gene (5 bases). From germline, CDR1 is LNHDA and CDR2 SQIVND (reference sequence). The CDR3 runs 12 residues. Trimming took 1 base from V and 12 from J, leaving 10 bases between them.

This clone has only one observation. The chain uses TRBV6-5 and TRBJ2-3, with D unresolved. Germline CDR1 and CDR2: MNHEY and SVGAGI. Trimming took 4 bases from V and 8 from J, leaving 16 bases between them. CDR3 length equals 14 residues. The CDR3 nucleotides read TGTGCCAGCAGTTTAAGCCAGGATCGTGGTACGCAGTATTTT. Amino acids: CASSLSQDRGTQYF.